Listed here are 13 T cell receptor beta chains from one sample, sequenced in a study of OX40 agonist ivuxolimab in advanced cancers. The repertoire was sequenced with immunoSEQ multiplex PCR; TCRdb's copy has only in-frame clones and lacks some. Of about 92,000 clones in the sample, 84% are singletons; the top ten hold roughly 6%. The specimen comprised CD4+ or CD8+ T cells sorted from blood, sampled in a trial of the OX40 agonist ivuxolimab. Receptor source: an adult with an advanced solid tumor such as melanoma, head and neck, liver or kidney cancer.

There are a few counts of this clone. The V gene is TRBV5-4, the J gene TRBJ2-2; D perhaps matches TRBD1 (6 bases). With 1 base removed from V and 7 bases from J, the gap between germline ends came to 23 bases. The CDR3 totals 18 residues. The germline CDR1 and CDR2 sequences are SGHNT and YYREEE (reference sequence). DNA of the CDR3: TGTGCCAGCAGCTTGACAGGGATAGGCCAATTCAAAGGCGGGGAGCTGTTTTTT. Translated: CASSLTGIGQFKGGELFF.

The chain has TRBV4-2 and TRBJ2-7, with D possibly TRBD1 on 5 matching bases. The CDR3 length is 12 residues. Trimming cost V 6 bases and J 5 bases, with 11 bases left between them. Germline CDR1 LGHNA, CDR2 YNFKEQ. Written as DNA, the CDR3 is TGTGCCAGCAGAGGGGATCTCCACGAGCAGTACTTC. Amino acid sequence: CASRGDLHEQYF.

The chain has TRBV5-1 and TRBJ1-1; no definite D call. The germline V gene encodes CDR1 SGHRS and CDR2 YFSETQ. The V end was cut by 3 bases, the J end by 3 bases, with 9 bases between. There are 13 residues in the CDR3. The CDR3 loop is CASSWRVDTEAFF. The CDR3 DNA sequence: TGCGCCAGCAGCTGGAGGGTTGACACTGAAGCTTTCTTT. The complete variable domain, with remaining parts taken from reference TRBV5-1 and TRBJ1-1, reads KAGVTQTPRYLIKTRGQQVTLSCSPISGHRSVSWYQQTPGQGLQFLFEYFSETQRNKGNFPGRFSGRQFSNSRSEMNVSTLELGDSALYLCASSWRVDTEAFFGQGTRLTVV.

The chain carries TRBV25-1 and TRBJ2-2, with D possibly being TRBD1 (6 bases). Germline loops: CDR1 MGHDK, CDR2 SYGVNS. V was cut by 8 bases and J by 3 bases, with 13 bases left in between. The CDR3 covers 14 residues. The CDR3, as DNA: TGTGCCAGCTCCCAGGGGTCCGACACCGGGGAGCTGTTTTTT. As protein: CASSQGSDTGELFF.

The J gene is TRBJ1-3, the V gene TRBV5-6, with 7 bases aligning to TRBD1. Germline trimming cut 4 bases from V and 0 bases from J; bases unmatched to any gene: 7. CDR1 is SGHDT, CDR2 YYEEEE, per germline. This CDR3 region has 16 residues. Written as DNA, the CDR3 is TGTGCCAGCAGCGCAAGGGACAGCCTCTCTGGAAACACCATATATTTT. Translating it yields CASSARDSLSGNTIYF. Looking up the rest from reference TRBV5-6 and TRBJ1-3 gives the full variable domain: DAGVTQSPTHLIKTRGQQVTLRCSPKSGHDTVSWYQQALGQGPQFIFQYYEEEERQRGNFPDRFSGHQFPNYSSELNVNALLLGDSALYLCASSARDSLSGNTIYFGEGSWLTVV.

The chain links TRBV11-2 to TRBJ1-3, with a weak D call TRBD1 (5 bases). Germline assignment: CDR1 SGHAT and CDR2 FQNNGV. V was pared by 5 bases and J by 0 bases, with 17 bases between. The CDR3 extends over 17 amino acids. The CDR3 nucleotides read TGTGCCAGCAGCCCTAGGAACAGGCTGAACTCTGGAAACACCATATATTTT. As protein: CASSPRNRLNSGNTIYF.

The V call is TRBV19, the J call TRBJ2-5; D remains ambiguous. The germline V gene has CDR1 LNHDA and CDR2 SQIVND (reference sequence). This CDR3 comprises 13 residues. The ends were cut back, 4 bases at V and 5 bases at J, with 11 bases in the middle. DNA for the CDR3: TGTGCCAGTAGTACCGGCGGCTCCGAGACCCAGTACTTC. Protein sequence: CASSTGGSETQYF. The full variable domain, completed using reference TRBV19 and TRBJ2-5, is DGGITQSPKYLFRKEGQNVTLSCEQNLNHDAMYWYRQDPGQGLRLIYYSQIVNDFQKGDIAEGYSVSREKKESFPLTVTSAQKNPTAFYLCASSTGGSETQYFGPGTRLLVL.

The rearrangement uses TRBV5-6 and TRBJ1-5; TRBD1 is a possible D gene (6 bases). Germline V gene sequence: CDR1 SGHDT, CDR2 YYEEEE. This CDR3 spans 15 amino acids. The ends were cut back, 1 base at V and 3 bases at J, with 11 bases in the middle. DNA of the CDR3: TGTGCCAGCAGCTTGTGGGGGACACCCAATCAGCCCCAGCATTTT. It specifies CASSLWGTPNQPQHF.

CDR3 residues: CASSATSGGSYEQYF. In DNA form, the CDR3 reads TGTGCCAGCAGTGCGACTAGCGGGGGCTCCTACGAGCAGTACTTC. The J gene is TRBJ2-7, the V gene TRBV6-1; 12 bases are shared with TRBD2. In germline, CDR1 is MNHNS, CDR2 SASEGT. The trim removed 4 bases at V and 0 bases at J, leaving 1 base unmatched. This CDR3 spans 15 amino acids.

The rearrangement uses TRBV27 and TRBJ1-4; D remains ambiguous. V dropped 5 bases and J dropped 0 bases, with 16 bases sitting between them. Germline loops: CDR1 MNHEY, CDR2 SMNVEV (reference sequence). CDR3 size: 17 residues. The CDR3 reads CASSREAFDTTNEKLFF. In DNA, the CDR3 is TGTGCCAGCAGTCGAGAGGCCTTTGACACAACTAATGAAAAACTGTTTTTT.

The chain is built from TRBV5-5 and TRBJ1-5; D possibly corresponds to TRBD1 (6 bases). The V gene's germline CDR1 is SGHKS and CDR2 YYEKEE (reference sequence). Trimming removed 0 bases at V and 2 bases at J, with 12 bases between. The CDR3 totals 16 residues. In DNA, the CDR3 is TGTGCCAGCAGCTTGGGGCATACAGGGCGCAATCAGCCCCAGCATTTT. Translated: CASSLGHTGRNQPQHF.

The CDR3 nucleotides read TGTGCCAGCAGCTTGGCAGGGGTGGGCACTGAAGCTTTCTTT. Protein: CASSLAGVGTEAFF. This chain connects TRBV5-6 to TRBJ1-1; D might be TRBD1 (6 bases). The germline gives CDR1 SGHDT, CDR2 YYEEEE. V gave up 0 bases and J gave up 4 bases, with 10 bases separating them. The CDR3 loop spans 14 amino acids.

Many counts were recorded for this clone. The chain recombines TRBV18 with TRBJ2-7; TRBD2 agrees at 8 bases. V shed 3 bases, J shed 2 bases, and the junction held 6 bases outside the gene matches. This CDR3 has 15 amino acids. Germline values: CDR1 KGHSH, CDR2 LQKENI. The CDR3 sequence is CASSPSGREAYEQYF. The CDR3, as DNA: TGTGCCAGCTCACCCTCGGGGCGGGAGGCCTACGAGCAGTACTTC.